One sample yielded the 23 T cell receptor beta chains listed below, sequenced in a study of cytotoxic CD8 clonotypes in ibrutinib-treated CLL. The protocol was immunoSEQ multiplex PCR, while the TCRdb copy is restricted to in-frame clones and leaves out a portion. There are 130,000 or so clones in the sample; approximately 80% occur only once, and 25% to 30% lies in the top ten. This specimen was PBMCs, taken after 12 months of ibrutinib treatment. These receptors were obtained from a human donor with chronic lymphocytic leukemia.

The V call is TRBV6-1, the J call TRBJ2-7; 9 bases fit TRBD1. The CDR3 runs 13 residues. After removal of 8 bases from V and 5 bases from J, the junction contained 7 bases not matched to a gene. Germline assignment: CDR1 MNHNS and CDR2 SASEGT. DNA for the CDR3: TGTGCCAGCGGGTATACAGGGGGCAACGAGCAGTACTTC. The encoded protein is CASGYTGGNEQYF.

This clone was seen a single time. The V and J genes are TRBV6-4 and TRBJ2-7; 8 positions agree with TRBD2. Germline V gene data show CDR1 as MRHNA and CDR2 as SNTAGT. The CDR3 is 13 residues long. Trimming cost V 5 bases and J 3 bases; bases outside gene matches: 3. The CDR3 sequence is CASSPLAGYEQYF. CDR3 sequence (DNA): TGTGCCAGCAGTCCTCTAGCGGGCTACGAGCAGTACTTC.

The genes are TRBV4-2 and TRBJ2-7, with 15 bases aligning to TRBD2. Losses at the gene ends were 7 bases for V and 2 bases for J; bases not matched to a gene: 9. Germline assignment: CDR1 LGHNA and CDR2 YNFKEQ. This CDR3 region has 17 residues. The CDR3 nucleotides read TGTGCCAGCACCCCGGGACTAGCGGGAGGCAAGACCTACGAGCAGTACTTC. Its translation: CASTPGLAGGKTYEQYF.

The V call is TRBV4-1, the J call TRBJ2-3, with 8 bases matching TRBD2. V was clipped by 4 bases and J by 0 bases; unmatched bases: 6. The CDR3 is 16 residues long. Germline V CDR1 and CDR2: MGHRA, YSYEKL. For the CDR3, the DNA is TGCGCCAGCAGCCTACTAGCGGACCTTAGCACAGATACGCAGTATTTT. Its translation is CASSLLADLSTDTQYF.

CDR3 nucleotides: TGTGCCAGCAGTGGTCAGGGGAACACCGGGGAGCTGTTTTTT. Its translation: CASSGQGNTGELFF. The chain links TRBV2 to TRBJ2-2, with D possibly being TRBD1 (5 bases). The CDR3 runs 14 residues. Trimming removed 4 bases at V and 1 base at J, with 7 bases between. CDR1 and CDR2 from the germline V gene are SNHLY and FYNNEI.

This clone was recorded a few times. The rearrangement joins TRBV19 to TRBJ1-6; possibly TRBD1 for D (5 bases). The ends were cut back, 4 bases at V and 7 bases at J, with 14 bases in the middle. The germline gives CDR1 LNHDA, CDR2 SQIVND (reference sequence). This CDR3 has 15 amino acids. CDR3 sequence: CASSTTGFSNSPLHF. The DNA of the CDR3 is TGTGCCAGTAGTACCACAGGATTCAGCAATTCACCCCTCCACTTT.

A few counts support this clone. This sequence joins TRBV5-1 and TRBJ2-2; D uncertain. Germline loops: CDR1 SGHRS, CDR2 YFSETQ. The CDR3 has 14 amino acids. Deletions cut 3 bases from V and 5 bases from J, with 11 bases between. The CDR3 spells CASSSTSFTGELFF. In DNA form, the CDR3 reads TGCGCCAGCAGCTCGACATCTTTTACCGGGGAGCTGTTTTTT.

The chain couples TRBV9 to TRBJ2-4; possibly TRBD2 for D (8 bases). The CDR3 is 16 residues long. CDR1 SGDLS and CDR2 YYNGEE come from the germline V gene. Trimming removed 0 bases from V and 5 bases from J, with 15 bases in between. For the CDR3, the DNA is TGTGCCAGCAGCGTAGGCGGGGGGACAGCACAAAACATTCAGTACTTC. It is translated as CASSVGGGTAQNIQYF.

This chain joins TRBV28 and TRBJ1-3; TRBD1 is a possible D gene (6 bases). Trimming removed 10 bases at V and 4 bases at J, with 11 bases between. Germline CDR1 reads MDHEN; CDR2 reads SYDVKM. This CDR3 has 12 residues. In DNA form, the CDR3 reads TGTGCCACTACAGGGTCCGGAAACACCATATATTTT. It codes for CATTGSGNTIYF.

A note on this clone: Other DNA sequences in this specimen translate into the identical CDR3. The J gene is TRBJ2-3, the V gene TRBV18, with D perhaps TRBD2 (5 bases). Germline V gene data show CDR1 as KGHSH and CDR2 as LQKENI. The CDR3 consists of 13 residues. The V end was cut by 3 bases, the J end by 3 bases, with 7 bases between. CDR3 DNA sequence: TGTGCCAGCTCACCCTCGGGGACAGATACGCAGTATTTT. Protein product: CASSPSGTDTQYF.

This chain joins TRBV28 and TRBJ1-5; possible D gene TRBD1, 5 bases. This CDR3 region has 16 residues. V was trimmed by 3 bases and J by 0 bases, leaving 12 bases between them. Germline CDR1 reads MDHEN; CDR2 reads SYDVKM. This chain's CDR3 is CASSFPGPYSNQPQHF. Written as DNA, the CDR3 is TGTGCCAGCAGTTTCCCAGGGCCTTATAGCAATCAGCCCCAGCATTTT. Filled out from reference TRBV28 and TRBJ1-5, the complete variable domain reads DVKVTQSSRYLVKRTGEKVFLECVQDMDHENMFWYRQDPGLGLRLIYFSYDVKMKEKGDIPEGYSVSREKKERFSLILESASTNQTSMYLCASSFPGPYSNQPQHFGDGTRLSIL.

CDR3 region: CASSLGQGKEKLFF. Written as DNA, the CDR3 is TGTGCCAGCAGTTTAGGACAGGGTAAAGAAAAACTGTTTTTT. The V call is TRBV27, the J call TRBJ1-4; the match to TRBD1 covers 8 bases. Trimming at V came to 2 bases and at J to 8 bases, leaving 4 bases not matched to a gene. This CDR3 is 14 amino acids long. The germline V gene encodes CDR1 MNHEY and CDR2 SMNVEV (reference sequence).

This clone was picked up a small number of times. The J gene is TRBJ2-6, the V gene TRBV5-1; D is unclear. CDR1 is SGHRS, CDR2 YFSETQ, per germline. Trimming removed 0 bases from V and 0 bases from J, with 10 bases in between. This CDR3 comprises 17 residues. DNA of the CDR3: TGCGCCAGCAGCTTGGGTCGGGTAACCTCTGGGGCCAACGTCCTGACTTTC. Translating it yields CASSLGRVTSGANVLTF.

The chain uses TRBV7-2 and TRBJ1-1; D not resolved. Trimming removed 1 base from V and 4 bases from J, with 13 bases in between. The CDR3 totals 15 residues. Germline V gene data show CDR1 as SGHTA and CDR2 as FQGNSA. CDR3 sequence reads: CASSLEGMSSTEAFF. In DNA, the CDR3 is TGTGCCAGCAGCTTAGAAGGGATGAGTAGCACTGAAGCTTTCTTT.

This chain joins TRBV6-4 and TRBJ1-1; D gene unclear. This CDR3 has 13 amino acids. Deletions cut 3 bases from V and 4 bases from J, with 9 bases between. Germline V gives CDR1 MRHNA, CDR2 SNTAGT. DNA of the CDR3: TGTGCCAGCAGTGAAAAGCCAGTCACTGAAGCTTTCTTT. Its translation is CASSEKPVTEAFF.

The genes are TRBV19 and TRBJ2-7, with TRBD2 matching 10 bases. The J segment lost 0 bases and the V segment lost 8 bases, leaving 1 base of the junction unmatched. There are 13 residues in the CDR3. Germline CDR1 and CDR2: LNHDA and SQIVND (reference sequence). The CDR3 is CASSSGGSYEQYF. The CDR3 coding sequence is TGTGCCAGTTCTAGCGGGGGCTCCTACGAGCAGTACTTC.

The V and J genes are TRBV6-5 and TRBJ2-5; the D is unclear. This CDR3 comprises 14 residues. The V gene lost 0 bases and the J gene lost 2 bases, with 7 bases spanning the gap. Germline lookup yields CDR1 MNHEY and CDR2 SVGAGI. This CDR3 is CASSYSGAQETQYF. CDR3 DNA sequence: TGTGCCAGCAGTTACTCAGGCGCACAAGAGACCCAGTACTTC.

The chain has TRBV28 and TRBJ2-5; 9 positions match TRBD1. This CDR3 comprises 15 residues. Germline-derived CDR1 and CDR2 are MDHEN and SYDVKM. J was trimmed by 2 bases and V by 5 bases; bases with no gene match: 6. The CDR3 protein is CASSHLDRGQETQYF. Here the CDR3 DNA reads TGTGCCAGCAGTCACTTGGACAGGGGACAAGAGACCCAGTACTTC.

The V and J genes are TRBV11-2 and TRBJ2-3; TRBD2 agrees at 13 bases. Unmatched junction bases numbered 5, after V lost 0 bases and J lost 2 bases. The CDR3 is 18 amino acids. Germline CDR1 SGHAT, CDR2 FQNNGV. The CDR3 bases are TGTGCCAGCAGCTTAGAACTAGCGGGGGGGCCGAACACAGATACGCAGTATTTT. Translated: CASSLELAGGPNTDTQYF.

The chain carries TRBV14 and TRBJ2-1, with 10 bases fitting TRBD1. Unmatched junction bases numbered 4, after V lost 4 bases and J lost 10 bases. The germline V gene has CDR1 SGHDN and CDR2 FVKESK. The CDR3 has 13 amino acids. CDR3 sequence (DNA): TGTGCCAGCAGCCTGGGACAGGGGACGGAGCAGTTCTTC. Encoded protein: CASSLGQGTEQFF. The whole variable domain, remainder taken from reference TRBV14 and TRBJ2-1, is EAGVTQFPSHSVIEKGQTVTLRCDPISGHDNLYWYRRVMGKEIKFLLHFVKESKQDESGMPNNRFLAERTGGTYSTLKVQPAELEDSGVYFCASSLGQGTEQFFGPGTRLTVL.

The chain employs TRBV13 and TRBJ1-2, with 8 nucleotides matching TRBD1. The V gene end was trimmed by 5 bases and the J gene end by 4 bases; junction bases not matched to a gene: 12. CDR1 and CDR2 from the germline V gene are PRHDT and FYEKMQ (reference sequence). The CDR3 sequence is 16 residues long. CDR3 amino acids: CASSPRGGQAIYGYTF. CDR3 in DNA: TGTGCCAGCAGCCCAAGGGGGGGACAGGCCATCTATGGCTACACCTTC. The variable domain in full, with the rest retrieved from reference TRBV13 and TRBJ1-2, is AAGVIQSPRHLIKEKRETATLKCYPIPRHDTVYWYQQGPGQDPQFLISFYEKMQSDKGSIPDRFSAQQFSDYHSELNMSSLELGDSALYFCASSPRGGQAIYGYTFGSGTRLTVV.

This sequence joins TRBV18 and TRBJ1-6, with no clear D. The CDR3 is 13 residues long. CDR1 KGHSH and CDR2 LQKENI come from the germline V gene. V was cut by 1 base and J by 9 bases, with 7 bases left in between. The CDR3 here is CASSPQGPSPLHF. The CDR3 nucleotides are TGTGCCAGCTCACCACAAGGGCCTTCACCCCTCCACTTT.

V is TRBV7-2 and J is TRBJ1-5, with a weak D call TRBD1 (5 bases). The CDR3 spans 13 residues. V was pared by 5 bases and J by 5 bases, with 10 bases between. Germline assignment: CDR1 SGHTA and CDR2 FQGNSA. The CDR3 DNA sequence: TGTGCCAGCAGCCCGTGGGGGGATCAGCCCCAGCATTTT. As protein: CASSPWGDQPQHF.